The 21 T cell receptor beta chains reported below all come from one sample, sequenced in a study of tissue T cells after allogeneic stem cell transplantation. As to time point: mouse harvest day 14 after allogeneic transplant. The graft held 10^6 splenic CD5+ T cells and 10^7 T-cell-depleted bone marrow cells. Libraries were prepared by immunoSEQ multiplex PCR; TCRdb keeps only in-frame clonotypes and omits some of them. The table records 8,000 to 10,000 clones, roughly a third of them present only once. Sequencing used skin. The source of these receptors is a female BALB/c mouse given C57BL/6 T cells with graft-versus-host disease after an allogeneic hematopoietic cell transplant.

Of note for this clone: Germline and genes: mouse. Coverage ceases 1 residue before the CDR3 finishes, and the germline J gene fills in the end. This sequence joins TRBV24 and TRBJ1-3; 7 bases line up with TRBD1. Germline loops: CDR1 KGHTA, CDR2 FRNEEI. J gave up 0 bases and V 3 bases, and 8 bases lay outside the gene matches. This CDR3 spans 17 amino acids. The CDR3 sequence: CASSLGRGFNSGNTLYF. The covered CDR3 bases are TGTGCCAGCAGTCTAGGCAGGGGGTTTAATTCTGGAAATACGCTCTAT.

This clone turned up a few times. The genes and germline here are from mouse. The read terminates 1 residue ahead of where the CDR3 ends, so the germline J gene completes it. V usage is TRBV13-3 and J usage is TRBJ2-1, with D hard to call. Trimming cost V 6 bases and J 6 bases, with 1 base left between them. This CDR3 is 9 amino acids long. Germline-derived CDR1 and CDR2 are NNHDY and SYVADS. The CDR3 loop reads CASIAEQFF. CDR3 DNA (partial): TGTGCCAGCATTGCTGAGCAGTTC.

This clone was counted only a few times. The listed genes are named as in mouse. Sequencing ends 1 residue short of the CDR3 end; the germline J gene provides the rest. Additional DNA sequences in this sample encode the identical CDR3. The rearrangement joins TRBV26 to TRBJ2-2, with D possibly being TRBD1 (6 bases). The germline V gene encodes CDR1 KGHPV and CDR2 FQNQEV (reference sequence). The length of the CDR3 is 13 residues. The ends were cut back, 5 bases at V and 2 bases at J, with 6 bases in the middle. The sequenced CDR3 bases are TGTGCCAGCAGTAGGGGGAACACCGGGCAGCTCTAC. Its translation: CASSRGNTGQLY. The complete CDR3 reads CASSRGNTGQLYF.

Remarks on this clone: Mouse gene names apply. The read is 1 residue too short to cover the CDR3 end, so that end is filled in from the germline J gene. This sample also contains other DNA sequences that code for the same CDR3. The chain carries TRBV26 and TRBJ1-4; D gene uncertain. Per germline, CDR1 KGHPV and CDR2 FQNQEV (reference sequence). V shed 4 bases and J shed 0 bases, with 6 bases lying between them. The CDR3 is made up of 14 amino acids. The sequenced CDR3 bases are TGTGCCAGCAGTCCAACTATTTCCAACGAAAGATTATTT. It specifies CASSPTISNERLF. The entire CDR3 sequence reads CASSPTISNERLFF.

With respect to this clone: Gene names and germline refer to mouse. The read halts 1 residue ahead of the CDR3 end, with the missing end drawn from the germline J gene. The chain is built from TRBV13-2 and TRBJ2-5; D is possibly TRBD1 (6 bases). V lost 1 base, J lost 4 bases, and 7 bases lay in between. CDR1 and CDR2 from the germline V gene are NNHNN and SYGAGS (reference sequence). The CDR3 is made up of 13 amino acids. The CDR3 protein is CASGDRDKDTQYF. Partial CDR3 DNA: TGTGCCAGCGGTGATAGGGACAAAGACACCCAGTAC.

This clone was recorded once. The genes and germline here are from mouse. The sequenced fragment ends 1 residue before the CDR3 boundary, so the rest is inferred from the germline J gene. V usage is TRBV23 and J usage is TRBJ2-1; TRBD2 is the table's D call and was not checked against the DNA. The CDR3 length is 15 residues. Germline assignment: CDR1 KGHTA and CDR2 FQNQQP. The CDR3 DNA, read in part, is TGCTCCAGCAGTCGACTGGGGGGGAACTATGCTGAGCAGTTC. Protein product: CSSSRLGGNYAEQF. The whole CDR3 region reads CSSSRLGGNYAEQFF.

Concerning this clone: Here the gene names and germline are mouse. With the read ending 1 residue before the CDR3 end, the germline J gene is used to fill in that end. The chain combines TRBV26 with TRBJ2-3; D unclear. Germline V CDR1 and CDR2: KGHPV, FQNQEV (reference sequence). With 3 bases removed from V and 3 bases from J, the gap between germline ends came to 4 bases. The CDR3 extends over 12 amino acids. CDR3 in amino acids: CASSLGAETLYF. Partial CDR3 DNA: TGTGCCAGCAGTCTAGGAGCAGAAACGCTGTAT.

On this clone: Gene names refer to mouse genes. With the read ending 1 residue before the CDR3 end, the germline J gene is used to fill in that end. The V call is TRBV23, the J call TRBJ2-3; the table names TRBD2, a call not compared with the DNA. The CDR3 loop spans 15 amino acids. Germline lookup yields CDR1 KGHTA and CDR2 FQNQQP. The CDR3 sequence: CSSSQSGGGAETLYF. The covered CDR3 bases are TGCTCCAGCAGTCAATCCGGGGGGGGTGCAGAAACGCTGTAT.

The sample holds a few counts of this clone. Gene names and germline match the mouse. The read ends 1 residue early relative to the CDR3; the germline J gene fills the gap. V usage is TRBV3 and J usage is TRBJ1-3; D is undetermined. This CDR3 is built from 15 residues. V was pared by 1 base and J by 0 bases, with 7 bases between. From germline, CDR1 is SNHLY and CDR2 FYNGKV (reference sequence). The CDR3 bases that were read are TGTGCCAGCAGCTTAGGGGAGACTTCTGGAAATACGCTCTAT. Encoded protein: CASSLGETSGNTLY. The full CDR3 is CASSLGETSGNTLYF. Together with reference TRBV3 and TRBJ1-3, the CDR3 gives the full variable domain: GPKVLQIPSHQIIDMGQMVTLNCDPVSNHLYFYWYKQILGQQMEFLVNFYNGKVMEKSKLFKDQFSVERPDGSYFTLKIQPTALEDSAVYFCASSLGETSGNTLYFGEGSRLIVV.

As concerns this clone: Here the gene names and germline are mouse. The read halts 1 residue ahead of the CDR3 end, with the missing end drawn from the germline J gene. V and J are TRBV26 and TRBJ2-5; D is possibly TRBD1 or TRBD2 (7 bases each). CDR1 KGHPV and CDR2 FQNQEV come from the germline V gene (reference sequence). There are 13 residues in the CDR3. The V end was cut by 2 bases, the J end by 6 bases, with 9 bases between. The CDR3 sequence is CASSLQGGDTQYF. CDR3 bases read: TGTGCCAGCAGTCTGCAGGGGGGGGACACCCAGTAC. The whole variable domain, filled in from reference TRBV26 and TRBJ2-5, reads NSKVIQTPRYLVKGQGQKAKMRCIPEKGHPVVFWYQQNKNNEFKFLINFQNQEVLQQIDMTEKRFSAECPSNSPCSLEIQSSEAGDSALYLCASSLQGGDTQYFGPGTRLLVL.

This clone was observed once. Each gene name is a mouse one. The read finishes 1 residue shy of the CDR3 end, and the germline J gene is used to complete it. The J gene is TRBJ1-2, the V gene TRBV12-2; 8 bases map to TRBD1. The CDR3 consists of 15 residues. Per germline, CDR1 SGHLS and CDR2 HYDKME. Losses at the gene ends were 1 base for V and 4 bases for J; bases not matched to a gene: 7. CDR3 protein: CASSLGTGRGSDYTF. The CDR3 DNA, read in part, is TGTGCCAGCTCTCTGGGGACAGGAAGGGGCTCCGACTACACC.

By frequency in the sample, this clone is large. Gene names denote mouse genes. The CDR3 end falls 1 residue outside the read, so it is completed with the germline J gene. The V call is TRBV2, the J call TRBJ2-2; D uncertain. Between the trimmed V and J ends, which lost 0 bases and 0 bases, there was a span of 8 bases. Germline V gene sequence: CDR1 LGHNA, CDR2 YSYQKL. CDR3 length: 16 residues. The covered CDR3 bases are TGTGCCAGCAGCCAAGAATGGCAGTCAAACACCGGGCAGCTCTAC. It yields the protein CASSQEWQSNTGQLY. The whole CDR3 region reads CASSQEWQSNTGQLYF.

To note about this clone: Gene names follow the mouse nomenclature. Sequencing ends 1 residue short of the CDR3 end; the germline J gene provides the rest. The V gene is TRBV26, the J gene TRBJ1-6; weak D call: TRBD1 (6 bases). TRBJ1-6 is known as an ORF, though its function is uncertain. The germline gives CDR1 KGHPV, CDR2 FQNQEV (reference sequence). This CDR3 is 13 amino acids long. The V end was cut by 4 bases, the J end by 6 bases, with 7 bases between. CDR3 amino acids: CASSPQGNSPLYF. Partial CDR3 DNA: TGTGCCAGCAGTCCACAGGGTAATTCGCCCCTCTAC.

By proportion, this clone is medium-sized (0.01 to 0.1%). Gene names are the mouse ones. Sequencing ends 1 residue short of the CDR3 end; the germline J gene provides the rest. The rearrangement uses TRBV20 and TRBJ2-1, with 7 bases fitting TRBD2. Trimming cost V 0 bases and J 1 base; bases outside gene matches: 0. From germline, CDR1 is GFQATS and CDR2 STVNSAI. CDR3 length: 14 residues. CDR3 loop: CGARDWGNYAEQFF. Partial CDR3 DNA: TGTGGTGCTAGGGACTGGGGGAACTATGCTGAGCAGTTC.

With regard to this clone: Genes here carry mouse names. CDR3 sequence: CASSQTGLGGQDTQYF. The part of the CDR3 DNA that was read is TGTGCTAGCAGTCAAACGGGACTGGGGGGACAAGACACCCAGTAC. V usage is TRBV21 and J usage is TRBJ2-5; TRBD2 aligns across 12 bases. The CDR3 is cut off 1 residue early in the read; its end comes from the germline J gene. TRBV21 is flagged as an ORF with uncertain function. V was clipped by 2 bases and J by 3 bases; unmatched bases: 3. CDR3 length: 16 amino acids.

As concerns this clone: These gene names are mouse names. The CDR3 end lies 1 residue beyond the end of the read and is filled in from the germline J gene. The chain employs TRBV24 and TRBJ2-4; D possibly corresponds to TRBD2 (7 bases). CDR1 and CDR2 (germline): KGHTA, FRNEEI. There are 14 residues in the CDR3. V was pared by 3 bases and J by 3 bases, with 10 bases between. The chain's CDR3 is CASSLSGGQNTLYF. CDR3 DNA (partial): TGTGCCAGCAGTCTATCTGGGGGCCAAAACACCTTGTAC.

Points on this clone: Mouse names are used for the genes. The sequence runs out 1 residue before the end of the CDR3; the remainder is reconstructed from the germline J gene. The chain uses TRBV26 and TRBJ2-4; D may match TRBD1 or TRBD2 (6 bases each). The V end was cut by 8 bases, the J end by 2 bases, with 8 bases between. Germline-derived CDR1 and CDR2 are KGHPV and FQNQEV (reference sequence). The CDR3 is made up of 12 amino acids. The CDR3 DNA, read in part, is TGTGCCAGCGCGGGGGCTCAAAACACCTTGTAC. This encodes CASAGAQNTLY. The whole CDR3 protein is CASAGAQNTLYF. The full variable domain, completed using reference TRBV26 and TRBJ2-4, is NSKVIQTPRYLVKGQGQKAKMRCIPEKGHPVVFWYQQNKNNEFKFLINFQNQEVLQQIDMTEKRFSAECPSNSPCSLEIQSSEAGDSALYLCASAGAQNTLYFGAGTRLSVL.

Turning to this clone: The gene names given are mouse names. The sequence runs out 1 residue before the end of the CDR3; the remainder is reconstructed from the germline J gene. Other DNA sequences in this specimen translate into the identical CDR3. The V and J genes are TRBV26 and TRBJ2-3; no definite D call. V lost 4 bases and J lost 0, with 5 bases in between. Germline V gives CDR1 KGHPV, CDR2 FQNQEV (reference sequence). CDR3 size: 13 residues. This CDR3 is CASSPISAETLYF. CDR3 DNA, as far as it was read: TGTGCCAGCAGTCCCATTAGTGCAGAAACGCTGTAT.

Remarks on this clone: Each gene name is a mouse one. The CDR3 end falls 1 residue outside the read, so it is completed with the germline J gene. The chain employs TRBV13-1 and TRBJ1-4, with TRBD1 identical over 7 bases. Germline V lookup: CDR1 NSHNY, CDR2 SYGAGN. The CDR3 runs 15 residues. The V gene end was trimmed by 5 bases and the J gene end by 2 bases; junction bases not matched to a gene: 6. The covered CDR3 bases are TGTGCCAGCAGCCGACCGGGACAGTCCAACGAAAGATTATTT. Encoded protein: CASSRPGQSNERLF. The whole CDR3 protein reads CASSRPGQSNERLFF.

As regards this clone: These gene names are mouse names. The CDR3 protein is CASRGTGPNTEVFF. Partial CDR3 DNA: TGTGCCAGCAGGGGGACAGGTCCAAACACAGAAGTCTTC. The chain is built from TRBV26 and TRBJ1-1, with TRBD1 matching over 8 bases. The CDR3 extends 1 residue past the end of the read, so its final part is completed from the germline J gene. There are 14 residues in the CDR3. The germline CDR1 and CDR2 sequences are KGHPV and FQNQEV (reference sequence). Trimming cost V 6 bases and J 0 bases; bases outside gene matches: 3.

Concerning this clone itself: Genes here carry mouse names. The CDR3 extends 1 residue past the end of the read, so its final part is completed from the germline J gene. The rearrangement joins TRBV1 to TRBJ2-7; the match to TRBD2 covers 7 bases. CDR1 and CDR2 from the germline V gene are NSQYPW and LRSPGD (reference sequence). This CDR3 has 15 amino acids. The V gene end was trimmed by 0 bases and the J gene end by 6 bases; junction bases not matched to a gene: 8. CDR3 DNA (partial): TGCACCTGCAGTGCAGATCGGGTGGGGGGTTTTGAACAGTAC. Residues: CTCSADRVGGFEQY. The CDR3 in its entirety is CTCSADRVGGFEQYF.